This T cell receptor beta chain is drawn from a study of shared clonotypes between healthy human individuals. The naive CD8 fraction comprised CD45RO-negative cells positively selected for CCR7 and excluded terminally differentiated effector memory CD45RA+ cells. V dropped 1 base and J dropped 2 bases, with 6 bases sitting between them. Germline assignment: CDR1 SGHNT and CDR2 YENEEA. There are 13 residues in the CDR3. Every subset's genomic DNA went evenly onto several immunoSEQ plates. Sequencing used immunoSEQ multiplex PCR; TCRdb keeps in-frame clones, though not all of them. The profile covers some 580,000 clones, with nearly 98% appearing a single time and 0.3% taken by the ten largest.

The chain has TRBV11-3 and TRBJ2-7, with a possible D match to TRBD2 (6 bases). The sequenced material came from naive CD8+ T cells sorted from blood. The receptor was derived from a young man in good health. The CDR3 DNA reads TGTGCCAGCAGCTTAGCGGGAGCCTACGAGCAGTACTTC. It translates to CASSLAGAYEQYF.